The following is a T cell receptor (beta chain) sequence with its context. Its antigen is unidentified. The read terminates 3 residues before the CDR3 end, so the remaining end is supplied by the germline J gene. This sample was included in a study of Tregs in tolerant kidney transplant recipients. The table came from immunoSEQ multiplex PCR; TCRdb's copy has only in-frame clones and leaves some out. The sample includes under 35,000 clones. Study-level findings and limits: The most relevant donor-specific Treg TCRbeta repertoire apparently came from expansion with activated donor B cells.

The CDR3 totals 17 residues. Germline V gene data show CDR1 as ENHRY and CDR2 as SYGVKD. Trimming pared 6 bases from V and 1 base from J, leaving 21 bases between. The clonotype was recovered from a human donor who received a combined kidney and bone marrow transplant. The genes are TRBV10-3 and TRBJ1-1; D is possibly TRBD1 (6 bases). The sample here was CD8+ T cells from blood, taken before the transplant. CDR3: CAISSMGDNRGNTEAFF. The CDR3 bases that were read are TGTGCCATCAGCTCGATGGGGGACAATAGGGGGAACACTGAA.